A selection of T cell receptor beta chains follows, all from one sample in a study of CD8+ T cells in alopecia areata. Sequencing used immunoSEQ multiplex PCR; TCRdb keeps in-frame clones, though not all of them. Here the sample spans 200,000 to 250,000 clones, around 57% being singletons. Sample: CD4+ T cells sorted from blood, taken at week 4, from a patient treated with tofacitinib. These TCRs come from a human donor with alopecia areata. The conserved cysteine and the conserved F or W are not part of the CDR3 here.

j_call v_call cdr3_aa
TRBJ2-3 TRBV30 AWSAARADTQY
TRBJ2-5 TRBV6-1 ASSESLGLMGAGHQETQY
TRBJ1-2 TRBV30 AWSVGRGSSGYT
TRBJ2-3 TRBV30 AWSAQGAAADTQY
TRBJ1-1 TRBV6-5 ASSQGTEAF
TRBJ1-1 TRBV5-1 ASSFDSRVAEAF
TRBJ2-5 TRBV7-2 ASRRAGGYQETQY
TRBJ2-1 TRBV5-1 ASSSQGNYNEQF
TRBJ2-2 TRBV28 ASITGPRDTGELF
TRBJ2-7 TRBV29-1 SVLRSGDSYEQY
TRBJ1-2 TRBV29-1 SVQTTGGDHYGYT
TRBJ1-1 TRBV29-1 SGSGTGNTEAF
TRBJ2-3 TRBV30 AWSYGLARNTDTQY
TRBJ1-6 TRBV6-6 ASTYRSGQGSPLH
TRBJ2-1 TRBV5-6 ASSRARGSSYNEQF
TRBJ1-5 TRBV30 AWSNREGQPQH
TRBJ2-7 TRBV2 ASRWDGYEQY
TRBJ1-6 TRBV27 ASRKGQGNNSPLH
TRBJ2-1 TRBV4-3 ASSRELNNEQF
TRBJ2-3 TRBV6-1 ASSVQRGGTDTQY
TRBJ1-5 TRBV5-6 ASSLGQNNQPQH
TRBJ2-1 TRBV4-3 ASSQGHSGPYNEQF
TRBJ2-7 TRBV30 AWSRRDRDGHEQY
TRBJ1-5 TRBV15 ATSGGGDQPQH
TRBJ1-1 TRBV5-1 ASSSLGAWGDTEAF
TRBJ2-1 TRBV12-5 ASDPSGGYEQF
TRBJ2-3 TRBV9 ASSPTRGLVTDTQY
TRBJ1-6 TRBV10-3 AITGQEGSPLH
TRBJ1-1 TRBV29-1 SGTRMNTEAF
TRBJ1-6 TRBV23-1 ASTHRESPLH
TRBJ2-1 TRBV11-2 ASSTYGGGLFEF
TRBJ1-2 TRBV15 ATSRVGSGYT
TRBJ2-5 TRBV5-8 ASSSGTTYQETQY
TRBJ2-1 TRBV5-6 ASSLLTTGGLVREQF
TRBJ2-7 TRBV29-1 SVVYVREGEQY
TRBJ2-7 TRBV30 AWSVTEAYTRGQY
TRBJ1-5 TRBV6-6 ASSGTANNQPQH
TRBJ1-6 TRBV5-1 ASSLDRGVQPLH
TRBJ1-6 TRBV4-3 ASSQGLERPFTPLH
TRBJ1-2 TRBV4-3 ASSQEATGANYGYT
TRBJ2-3 TRBV14 ASSQGLAARGTQY
TRBJ1-1 TRBV7-2 AGLDRMNTEAF
TRBJ1-1 TRBV15 ATSTTGQGHLNTEAF